This T cell receptor beta chain comes out of a study of blood T cells in healthy people across ages. Concerning this clonotype: Its antigen is currently unknown.

Germline values: CDR1 DFQATT, CDR2 SNEGSKA (reference sequence). V trimming: 6 bases; J trimming: 7 bases; junction bases outside the gene matches: 6. The CDR3 sequence is 14 residues long. The second PCR ran roughly 7 to 12 cycles with a sample-barcoded 5' primer and J-beta primers. One entry per CDR3 protein results from TCRdb running MiXCR on the 5' RACE reads. The sample lists about 680,000 distinct CDR3 sequences, over 45% occurring once. Study conclusions and caveats: Naive CD4+ cell counts and diversity both ran higher in long-lived than in aged donors.

This chain uses TRBV20-1 with TRBJ1-4; TRBD1 matches at 12 bases. Material for sequencing was blood. This TCR came from an older woman in good health. CDR3 protein: CSASGTGGFEKLFF. For the CDR3, the DNA is TGCAGTGCCTCCGGGACAGGGGGCTTTGAAAAACTGTTTTTT.